A single sample is the source of the 18 T cell receptor beta chains below, sequenced in a study of sequential checkpoint blockade in melanoma (dated by TCRdb to between 2019 and 2020). Per the publication, the treatment or condition label means: randomized to nivolumab then ipilimumab (arm A) or the reverse (arm B). Libraries were prepared through the immunoSEQ multiplex PCR assay. This immuneACCESS table, as held by TCRdb, lists in-frame sequences with V and J called but not all clones. Of the missing ones, under half trace to an unresolved V gene in checked studies; the others have no known cause. Present in this sample are about 18,000 clones, around 70% of which were seen just once. The biggest ten clones account for approximately 20% of the sample. This sample comprised CD8+ T cells sorted from blood (inferred from file names), obtained from a patient given nivolumab and ipilimumab in sequence. These receptors were collected from a human donor with melanoma.

The chain carries TRBV7-9 and TRBJ1-2; possible D gene TRBD1, 6 bases. The CDR3 covers 15 residues. V was trimmed by 1 base and J by 1 base, leaving 10 bases between them. CDR1 is SEHNR, CDR2 FQNEAQ, per germline (reference sequence). The CDR3 is CASSLVDSYNYGYTF. The CDR3 coding sequence is TGTGCCAGCAGCTTAGTGGACAGTTATAACTATGGCTACACCTTC. The variable domain in full, with the rest retrieved from reference TRBV7-9 and TRBJ1-2, is DTGVSQNPRHKITKRGQNVTFRCDPISEHNRLYWYRQTLGQGPEFLTYFQNEAQLEKSRLLSDRFSAERPKGSFSTLEIQRTEQGDSAMYLCASSLVDSYNYGYTFGSGTRLTVV.

This clone was detected once. The chain combines TRBV5-6 with TRBJ1-3; no firm D call. CDR3 length: 12 amino acids. Trimming cost V 2 bases and J 8 bases, with 8 bases left between them. In germline, CDR1 is SGHDT, CDR2 YYEEEE. CDR3 loop: CASSFGKYTIYF. CDR3 bases: TGTGCCAGCAGCTTCGGGAAGTACACCATATATTTT.

The chain is built from TRBV19 and TRBJ1-4; 7 bases match TRBD1. This CDR3 contains 16 residues. The germline V gene encodes CDR1 LNHDA and CDR2 SQIVND (reference sequence). Trimming at V came to 3 bases and at J to 6 bases, leaving 10 bases not matched to a gene. CDR3 coding DNA: TGTGCCAGTAGTATCATGGCAGGGGGTATTGATGAAAAACTGTTTTTT. Its translation is CASSIMAGGIDEKLFF.

The chain joins TRBV10-3 to TRBJ2-7; D not certain. The CDR3 totals 13 residues. In germline, CDR1 is ENHRY, CDR2 SYGVKD. V lost 2 bases and J 3 bases, leaving 8 bases between the germline ends. The DNA of the CDR3 is TGTGCCATCAGTGAGCGTGCCAGCTACGAGCAGTACTTC. As protein: CAISERASYEQYF.

This chain uses TRBV6-6 with TRBJ2-1; a weak D match, TRBD2 (6 bases). The length of the CDR3 is 13 residues. V was pared by 2 bases and J by 5 bases, with 7 bases between. CDR1 is MNHNY and CDR2 is SVGAGI in the germline V gene (reference sequence). CDR3 amino acids: CASSYGGDNEQFF. For the CDR3, the DNA is TGTGCCAGCAGTTACGGAGGGGACAATGAGCAGTTCTTC.

As DNA, the CDR3 is TGTGCCAGCAGTTTATCACCGCGGTCCTACGAGCAGTACTTC. It is translated as CASSLSPRSYEQYF. The chain links TRBV28 to TRBJ2-7; D is unresolved. In germline, CDR1 is MDHEN, CDR2 SYDVKM. V was pared by 1 base and J by 1 base, with 8 bases between. The CDR3 consists of 14 residues.

This clone was recorded many times. The rearrangement joins TRBV28 to TRBJ2-7; 8 bases map to TRBD2. This CDR3 region has 14 residues. Per germline, CDR1 MDHEN and CDR2 SYDVKM. Trimming took 4 bases from V and 4 from J; bases not matched to a gene: 6. This CDR3 reads CASSSAGGTYEQYF. The CDR3 nucleotides read TGTGCCAGCAGTTCGGCGGGAGGTACTTACGAGCAGTACTTC.

The genes are TRBV7-9 and TRBJ2-7; perhaps TRBD2 as D (6 bases). Germline values: CDR1 SEHNR, CDR2 FQNEAQ (reference sequence). CDR3 length: 15 amino acids. With 1 base removed from V and 0 bases from J, the gap between germline ends came to 10 bases. The CDR3 reads CASSLVAGSSYEQYF. The CDR3, as DNA: TGTGCCAGCAGCTTAGTTGCGGGGAGCTCCTACGAGCAGTACTTC. Complete variable domain (other parts from reference TRBV7-9 and TRBJ2-7): DTGVSQNPRHKITKRGQNVTFRCDPISEHNRLYWYRQTLGQGPEFLTYFQNEAQLEKSRLLSDRFSAERPKGSFSTLEIQRTEQGDSAMYLCASSLVAGSSYEQYFGPGTRLTVT.

The V gene is TRBV5-1, the J gene TRBJ2-7; TRBD1 aligns across 9 bases. CDR1 is SGHRS and CDR2 is YFSETQ in the germline V gene. Trimming took 3 bases from V and 5 from J; bases not matched to a gene: 9. This CDR3 has 15 amino acids. The CDR3 region has the DNA TGCGCCAGCAGCTGGACCGGGACAGGGATCAACGAGCAGTACTTC. It translates to CASSWTGTGINEQYF.

The genes are TRBV5-3 and TRBJ1-1; tentative D call: TRBD1 (5 bases). TRBV5-3 is known as an ORF, though its function is uncertain. The length of the CDR3 is 11 residues. V lost 2 bases, J lost 9 bases, and 8 bases lay in between. The CDR3 coding sequence is TGTGCCAGAAGCTTAAAGGGGAAAGCTTTCTTT. Amino acid sequence: CARSLKGKAFF.

The count of this clone is one. This chain connects TRBV27 to TRBJ2-7, with D possibly TRBD1 on 6 matching bases. The germline V gene has CDR1 MNHEY and CDR2 SMNVEV (reference sequence). V lost 6 bases and J 3 bases, leaving 15 bases between the germline ends. The CDR3 has 14 amino acids. CDR3 coding DNA: TGTGCCAGCAGGCCGACGCAGGGGAGCTACGAGCAGTACTTC. This sequence encodes CASRPTQGSYEQYF.

CDR3 nucleotide sequence: TGCGCCAGCAGCCAATCCGGGACAGGGGGCTTCTATGGCTACACCTTC. It codes for CASSQSGTGGFYGYTF. This chain uses TRBV4-1 with TRBJ1-2, with 12 bases identical to TRBD1. The CDR3 extends over 16 amino acids. V trimming: 2 bases; J trimming: 4 bases; junction bases outside the gene matches: 5. Germline lookup yields CDR1 MGHRA and CDR2 YSYEKL.

The chain carries TRBV9 and TRBJ1-3; weak D call: TRBD1 (6 bases). The CDR3 runs to 16 residues. V lost 0 bases and J lost 6, with 16 bases in between. Germline CDR1 reads SGDLS; CDR2 reads YYNGEE. CDR3 in DNA: TGTGCCAGCAGCGTAGAGGGGGATATGAGGGAAAACACCATATATTTT. Its translation is CASSVEGDMRENTIYF. Using reference TRBV9 and TRBJ1-3 for the parts outside the CDR3, the full variable domain is DSGVTQTPKHLITATGQRVTLRCSPRSGDLSVYWYQQSLDQGLQFLIQYYNGEERAKGNILERFSAQQFPDLHSELNLSSLELGDSALYFCASSVEGDMRENTIYFGEGSWLTVV.

This chain uses TRBV28 with TRBJ2-7, with D possibly matching TRBD2 (6 bases). The CDR3 sequence is 16 residues long. Germline V gene lookup returns CDR1 MDHEN and CDR2 SYDVKM. V lost 2 bases and J lost 5, with 19 bases in between. DNA for the CDR3: TGTGCCAGCAGTTTAAGGGCCGAGGGGAGGCTAGACGAGCAGTACTTC. Protein: CASSLRAEGRLDEQYF.

The CDR3 spells CAWSLLGRADTQYF. In nucleotides, the CDR3 is TGTGCCTGGAGTCTACTCGGGCGGGCAGATACGCAGTATTTT. The gene calls are TRBV30 and TRBJ2-3; D is perhaps TRBD2 (5 bases). CDR3 length: 14 residues. The V gene lost 2 bases and the J gene lost 4 bases, with 13 bases spanning the gap. Germline assignment: CDR1 GTSNPN and CDR2 SVGIG (reference sequence).

The rearrangement uses TRBV13 and TRBJ1-4; D is unclear. Deletions cut 0 bases from V and 8 bases from J, with 7 bases between. Germline lookup yields CDR1 PRHDT and CDR2 FYEKMQ (reference sequence). CDR3 length equals 13 residues. CDR3 sequence (DNA): TGTGCCAGCAGCTTAGGAAGAGAAGAAAAACTGTTTTTT. Protein: CASSLGREEKLFF.

The genes are TRBV5-1 and TRBJ2-7; no reliable D call. The ends were cut back, 4 bases at V and 3 bases at J, with 20 bases in the middle. Germline CDR1 and CDR2: SGHRS and YFSETQ. The length of the CDR3 is 16 residues. The CDR3 DNA sequence: TGCGCCAGCAGCCCGACACCCCTTTTATCCGGCTACGAGCAGTACTTC. As protein: CASSPTPLLSGYEQYF.

Written as DNA, the CDR3 is TGTGCCAGCAGCTTGGTCCCCGGACTAGCGGGACACTACGAGCAGTACTTC. Translating gives CASSLVPGLAGHYEQYF. This rearrangement joins TRBV5-6 to TRBJ2-7; 12 bases match TRBD2. The ends lost 0 bases at V and 3 bases at J; junction bases unmatched: 7. Germline V gene lookup returns CDR1 SGHDT and CDR2 YYEEEE. The CDR3 spans 17 residues.